This T cell receptor (beta chain) was sequenced for a study of T-cell reconstitution after alpha-beta-depleted transplantation in children. The CDR3 contains 17 residues. Trimming left V 1 base short and J 2 bases short, with 18 bases between. Looked up from germline, CDR1 is SGHTA and CDR2 is FQGNSA. This clonotype was recorded a few times. Antigen unknown. Notes on the study in general: One year post-transplant, T-cell counts and diversity were largely derived from T cells produced anew.

Preparation of the TCRbeta library was carried out with unique molecular identifiers. Using its own MiXCR run on the PCR reads, TCRdb lists one record per CDR3 protein. Of 500,000 to 650,000 distinct CDR3 sequences listed, over 10% are singletons. This chain uses TRBV7-2 with TRBJ2-7, with a tentative D call TRBD1 (6 bases). The starting material was PBMCs, mostly from graft donor cells, obtained 360 days after TCRalphabeta/CD19-depleted stem cell transplant. The receptor comes from a male patient younger than 18 who had a stem cell transplant for acute myeloid leukemia, so the T cells may come from the graft donor. The CDR3 sequence is CASSLVGSRTATYEQYF. DNA of the CDR3: TGTGCCAGCAGCTTAGTTGGTTCAAGGACAGCGACCTACGAGCAGTACTTC.